The 17 T cell receptor beta chains below come from one sample, sequenced in a study of blood T cells in healthy people across ages. Through a sample-barcoded 5' primer and a J-beta primer mix, a second PCR was run for about 6 to 11 cycles. TCRdb independently ran MiXCR on the 5' RACE reads; one entry per CDR3 protein. The table shows 1.4 million to 1.5 million distinct CDR3 sequences, with 42% occurring only once. The sample was blood. The receptors here all came from a woman under 30 in good health.

The J gene is TRBJ2-5, the V gene TRBV20-1; tentative D call: TRBD2 (5 bases). The J call may be in error: the DNA end matches TRBJ2-7 better. CDR3 size: 11 residues. Germline lookup yields CDR1 DFQATT and CDR2 SNEGSKA (reference sequence). CDR3 amino acids: CSASSGSEQYF. CDR3 DNA: TGCAGTGCTTCTTCGGGGAGCGAGCAGTACTTC.

The chain links TRBV20-1 to TRBJ1-2; 8 bases are shared with TRBD1. V was pared by 2 bases and J by 3 bases, with 5 bases of the junction left unmatched. Germline CDR1 reads DFQATT; CDR2 reads SNEGSKA (reference sequence). The CDR3 length is 14 residues. The CDR3 nucleotides read TGCAGTGCTAGACCGCCGACAGGGGACTATGGCTACACCTTC. Its protein product is CSARPPTGDYGYTF.

This clonotype was detected ten times or more. J is TRBJ2-1 and V is TRBV29-1; D gene unclear. Germline CDR1 SQVTM, CDR2 ANQGSEA. The CDR3 is made up of 12 amino acids. V was clipped by 4 bases and J by 5 bases, with 9 bases between them. CDR3 bases: TGCAGCGTTGGGGTCGTTAACAATGAGCAGTTCTTC. This codes for CSVGVVNNEQFF.

As to this clonotype: This may be a read error, as it is one base from a much larger clone. The chain carries TRBV7-9 and TRBJ2-5; TRBD2 matches at 10 bases. CDR3 length: 17 residues. Germline V gene sequence: CDR1 SEHNR, CDR2 FQNEAQ (reference sequence). The CDR3 sequence is CASCFSGTSARQETQYF. DNA for the CDR3: TGTGCCAGCTGCTTCTCCGGGACTAGCGCAAGACAAGAGACCCAGTACTTC.

This clonotype was counted once. The rearrangement joins TRBV12-3 or TRBV12-4 to TRBJ2-7, with D possibly matching TRBD1 (6 bases). The V end lost 3 bases, the J end lost 6 bases, and 9 bases lay between the germline ends. The length of the CDR3 is 12 residues. DNA of the CDR3: TGTGCCAGCAGTTTTAGGGGGTGCGAGCAGTACTTC. It codes for CASSFRGCEQYF.

This clonotype was found once. V is TRBV6-1 and J is TRBJ2-7, with TRBD1 matching over 8 bases. Germline V gene lookup returns CDR1 MNHNS and CDR2 SASEGT. After removal of 6 bases from V and 5 bases from J, the junction contained 6 bases not matched to a gene. The CDR3 is made up of 13 amino acids. The CDR3 is CASRGTGRDEQYF. Written as DNA, the CDR3 is TGTGCCAGCAGGGGGACAGGCCGGGACGAGCAGTACTTC.

A remark on this clonotype: The germline gene is not matched at one end of the junction; a read error may be the cause. The rearrangement links TRBV27 to TRBJ1-2; D is unclear. Germline CDR1 reads MNHEY; CDR2 reads SMNVEV (reference sequence). CDR3 length: 14 amino acids. In DNA form, the CDR3 reads TGTGCCAGCAGTGTATCTCAGGTGATGGCTTCCTACACCTTC. It translates to CASSVSQVMASYTF.

The chain is built from TRBV5-6 and TRBJ1-1, with 8 bases aligning to TRBD1. Trimming at V came to 1 base and at J to 1 base, leaving 6 bases not matched to a gene. The CDR3 runs 16 residues. The germline gives CDR1 SGHDT, CDR2 YYEEEE. Here the CDR3 reads CASSLFGQGGNTEAFF. The CDR3 coding sequence is TGTGCCAGCAGCTTGTTCGGACAGGGCGGGAACACTGAAGCTTTCTTT.

J is TRBJ1-1 and V is TRBV9; D is unresolved. With 1 base removed from V and 1 base from J, the gap between germline ends came to 5 bases. There are 13 residues in the CDR3. Per the germline V gene, CDR1 is SGDLS and CDR2 is YYNGEE. The CDR3 nucleotides are TGTGCCAGCAGCGTAAGGTCGAACACTGAAGCTTTCTTT. Its protein is CASSVRSNTEAFF. The full variable domain, completed using reference TRBV9 and TRBJ1-1, is DSGVTQTPKHLITATGQRVTLRCSPRSGDLSVYWYQQSLDQGLQFLIQYYNGEERAKGNILERFSAQQFPDLHSELNLSSLELGDSALYFCASSVRSNTEAFFGQGTRLTVV.

The CDR3 coding sequence is TGTGCCAGCAGAAAAAGCGGGGGGAGCACAGATACGCAGTATTTT. Its protein is CASRKSGGSTDTQYF. This sequence joins TRBV6-2 or TRBV6-3 and TRBJ2-3; 9 bases map to TRBD2. The CDR3 has 15 amino acids. CDR1 and CDR2 from the germline V gene are MNHEY and SVGEGT. V lost 6 bases to trimming and J lost 0 bases; unmatched junction nucleotides: 4.

The table lists this clonotype with a few counts. The chain joins TRBV7-2 to TRBJ2-3; 10 bases align to TRBD2. V lost 5 bases and J lost 0; bases outside the gene matches: 8. The CDR3 contains 17 residues. Germline assignment: CDR1 SGHTA and CDR2 FQGNSA. CDR3 in amino acids: CASSTGTSVPSTDTQYF. CDR3 bases: TGTGCCAGCAGCACCGGGACTAGCGTTCCAAGCACAGATACGCAGTATTTT.

V is TRBV3-1 and J is TRBJ1-6, with a possible D match to TRBD1 (6 bases). Germline CDR1 reads LGHDT; CDR2 reads YNNKEL (reference sequence). Trimming cost V 0 bases and J 8 bases, with 14 bases left between them. This CDR3 has 16 residues. The CDR3, as DNA: TGTGCCAGCAGCCAAGAGCTTGGGCAGGGGTATTCACCCCTCCACTTT. It specifies CASSQELGQGYSPLHF.

J is TRBJ2-4 and V is TRBV11-1; the D gene is possibly TRBD1 (6 bases). Gene TRBJ2-7 matches the end of the DNA better, so the J call may be wrong. The CDR3 covers 14 residues. Germline CDR1 is SGHAT and CDR2 is FQDESV (reference sequence). The CDR3 here is CASSLDWGPDEQYF. The CDR3 nucleotides read TGTGCCAGCAGCTTAGATTGGGGGCCCGACGAGCAGTACTTC.

Only a few counts were recorded for this clonotype. V is TRBV5-5 and J is TRBJ2-7; 7 bases line up with TRBD1. V was clipped by 3 bases and J by 6 bases; unmatched bases: 9. CDR3 length: 14 amino acids. The germline V gene encodes CDR1 SGHKS and CDR2 YYEKEE (reference sequence). CDR3 in amino acids: CASSWGDREGEQYF. CDR3 nucleotide sequence: TGTGCCAGCAGCTGGGGCGACAGGGAAGGCGAGCAGTACTTC.

The chain uses TRBV7-2 and TRBJ1-2; 7 positions agree with TRBD1. The length of the CDR3 is 15 residues. Losses at the gene ends were 2 bases for V and 5 bases for J; bases not matched to a gene: 8. Germline lookup yields CDR1 SGHTA and CDR2 FQGNSA. In DNA, the CDR3 is TGTGCCAGCAGCTTAAGTGGGCAGGGGGAATATGGCTACACCTTC. Amino acid sequence: CASSLSGQGEYGYTF.

The chain joins TRBV20-1 to TRBJ1-5, with a weak D call TRBD1 (5 bases). The CDR3 totals 14 residues. V was clipped by 1 base and J by 2 bases, with 9 bases between them. Germline CDR1 is DFQATT and CDR2 is SNEGSKA (reference sequence). The CDR3 sequence: CSARGAGGNQPQHF. The CDR3 nucleotides read TGCAGTGCTAGAGGGGCGGGGGGCAATCAGCCCCAGCATTTT.

The chain is built from TRBV20-1 and TRBJ2-5, with TRBD2 identical over 9 bases. CDR1 is DFQATT, CDR2 SNEGSKA, per germline (reference sequence). The CDR3 runs to 15 residues. With V trimmed by 6 bases and J by 4 bases, 12 bases remained unmatched. CDR3 sequence (DNA): TGCAGTGCACCCGATGGGACTAGCTGGAGAGAGACCCAGTACTTC. This codes for CSAPDGTSWRETQYF.